This T cell receptor beta chain came from a study of blood T cell repertoires in COVID-19. Repertoires were generated with immunoSEQ multiplex PCR, while TCRdb's copy carries only in-frame clones and drops some. The table has 180,000 or so clones, approximately 87% seen once. The V gene's germline CDR1 is SNHLY and CDR2 FYNNEI. The J segment lost 1 base and the V segment lost 10 bases, leaving 7 bases of the junction unmatched. This CDR3 is built from 14 residues. The sequencing input was peripheral blood. The source is a woman aged 60-70 years with COVID-19, enrolled during active disease. This rearrangement joins TRBV2 to TRBJ1-5, with TRBD1 matching over 7 bases. CDR3 sequence reads: CAIRKQGSNQPQHF. Written as DNA, the CDR3 is TGTGCCATCAGGAAACAGGGGAGCAATCAGCCCCAGCATTTT.